The next 15 T cell receptor beta chains were all read from a single sample in a study of shared T cell receptors in the human thymus. Here immunoSEQ multiplex PCR was the method, and the copy in TCRdb shows in-frame clones only, minus some. The data contain approximately 580,000 clones, 70% to 80% of them singletons. The same specimen was also included in a second study, on human thymus T cells.

Sequenced: thymocytes. The receptors here all came from a boy under three years old with a congenital heart defect.

V usage is TRBV19 and J usage is TRBJ1-1; 9 nucleotides agree with TRBD1. From germline, CDR1 is LNHDA and CDR2 SQIVND (reference sequence). The trim removed 5 bases at V and 3 bases at J, leaving 7 bases unmatched. The CDR3 is made up of 15 amino acids. CDR3 nucleotides: TGTGCCAGTAGTCCCAGGACAGGGGAGGACACTGAAGCTTTCTTT. It codes for CASSPRTGEDTEAFF.

The V gene is TRBV19, the J gene TRBJ1-1; 9 bases match TRBD1. Germline CDR1 reads LNHDA; CDR2 reads SQIVND (reference sequence). With 4 bases clipped from V and 11 bases from J, the junction kept 17 bases outside the gene matches. The CDR3 loop spans 16 amino acids. In DNA form, the CDR3 reads TGTGCCAGTAGTAAAGTTCCCCCCTCCGGACAGGGGAGGGCTTTCTTT. It yields the protein CASSKVPPSGQGRAFF.

The V gene is TRBV4-2, the J gene TRBJ2-7; TRBD2 agrees at 12 bases. There are 20 residues in the CDR3. The germline V gene encodes CDR1 LGHNA and CDR2 YNFKEQ. V gave up 0 bases and J gave up 6 bases; unmatched junction bases: 18. The chain's CDR3 is CASSQDSLTSGRSFLGEQYF. The CDR3 DNA follows: TGTGCCAGCAGCCAAGACAGTCTGACTAGCGGGAGAAGCTTCCTGGGCGAGCAGTACTTC.

The chain is built from TRBV14 and TRBJ1-2, with 11 bases that match TRBD1. The CDR3 runs 13 residues. With 4 bases clipped from V and 8 bases from J, the junction kept 3 bases outside the gene matches. From germline, CDR1 is SGHDN and CDR2 FVKESK. The DNA for the CDR3 is TGTGCCAGCAGCCGGGGGACAGGGGGAGGCTACACCTTC. Translating gives CASSRGTGGGYTF.

This clone was counted a few times. CDR3 DNA sequence: TGTGCCAGCTCCAGGACAGCCTTAACAAGGGGCTACACCTTC. Amino acid sequence: CASSRTALTRGYTF. The V gene is TRBV6-1, the J gene TRBJ1-2, with D tentatively TRBD1 (6 bases). Trimming left V 8 bases short and J 8 bases short, with 21 bases between. There are 14 residues in the CDR3. Germline loops: CDR1 MNHNS, CDR2 SASEGT.

The rearrangement links TRBV27 to TRBJ2-2; D may be TRBD1 (7 bases). This CDR3 has 17 residues. The V and J ends lost 7 bases and 6 bases respectively, with 24 bases between them. Germline CDR1 MNHEY, CDR2 SMNVEV (reference sequence). CDR3: CASTPNGQGGRPGELFF. In nucleotides, the CDR3 is TGTGCCAGCACCCCAAACGGGCAGGGGGGAAGGCCCGGGGAGCTGTTTTTT.

The rearrangement links TRBV5-1 to TRBJ2-5, with TRBD2 identical over 9 bases. The germline gives CDR1 SGHRS, CDR2 YFSETQ. V lost 4 bases, J lost 1 base, and 5 bases stayed unmatched. This CDR3 comprises 15 residues. The CDR3 region has the DNA TGCGCCAGCAGCCCTAGCGGGGTTATCCAAGAGACCCAGTACTTC. It translates to CASSPSGVIQETQYF.

This clone has a single count. V usage is TRBV27 and J usage is TRBJ1-5; D gene unclear. Germline V CDR1 and CDR2: MNHEY, SMNVEV (reference sequence). The V and J ends lost 3 bases and 4 bases respectively, with 19 bases between them. The CDR3 sequence is 17 residues long. CDR3 in amino acids: CASSFRRGPRRNQPQHF. In DNA, the CDR3 is TGTGCCAGCAGTTTCCGACGAGGGCCCAGACGGAATCAGCCCCAGCATTTT.

This chain connects TRBV6-4 to TRBJ1-2; D unclear. The CDR3 runs to 14 residues. V lost 3 bases and J 7 bases, leaving 15 bases between the germline ends. The germline gives CDR1 MRHNA, CDR2 SNTAGT. The CDR3 protein is CASSESAGISGYTF. The CDR3 DNA reads as TGTGCCAGCAGTGAGTCGGCAGGTATAAGTGGCTACACCTTC.

This clone occurred once. The chain couples TRBV30 to TRBJ2-3; TRBD2 matches 13 bases. The CDR3 is 16 amino acids. V lost 4 bases and J lost 4; bases outside the gene matches: 8. Germline V gene lookup returns CDR1 GTSNPN and CDR2 SVGIG (reference sequence). In DNA form, the CDR3 reads TGTGCCTGGACCATCGGGACTAGCGGGATGTCAGATACGCAGTATTTT. Translating it yields CAWTIGTSGMSDTQYF.

V gene TRBV4-3 combines with J gene TRBJ2-3; TRBD2 agrees at 7 bases. There are 15 residues in the CDR3. J was trimmed by 0 bases and V by 0 bases; bases with no gene match: 0. Germline CDR1 and CDR2: LGHNA and YSLEER. This chain's CDR3 is CASSQERGSTDTQYF. DNA of the CDR3: TGCGCCAGCAGCCAAGAGCGGGGGAGCACAGATACGCAGTATTTT.

The J gene is TRBJ2-3, the V gene TRBV7-2; perhaps TRBD2 as D (5 bases). The CDR3 spans 15 residues. Trimming shortened V by 1 base and J by 6 bases, and 14 bases separated the two germline ends. From germline, CDR1 is SGHTA and CDR2 FQGNSA. The DNA of the CDR3 is TGTGCCAGCAGCTTAGGGACTCAGTGGGCCGATACGCAGTATTTT. Protein sequence: CASSLGTQWADTQYF.

The chain is built from TRBV7-2 and TRBJ1-3; no definite D call. Between the trimmed V and J ends, which lost 7 bases and 4 bases, there was a span of 14 bases. Germline V CDR1 and CDR2: SGHTA, FQGNSA. The CDR3 is 14 amino acids. The CDR3 sequence: CASIPPGVGNTIYF. The CDR3 DNA follows: TGTGCCAGCATCCCCCCGGGAGTGGGAAACACCATATATTTT.

This clone has more than one count but fewer than ten. The chain combines TRBV5-6 with TRBJ2-7; 7 nucleotides align to TRBD1. The V and J ends lost 1 base and 6 bases, in that order; junction bases with no gene match: 10. From germline, CDR1 is SGHDT and CDR2 YYEEEE. The CDR3 consists of 15 residues. The CDR3 loop is CASSLSDRESLEQYF. The CDR3 DNA follows: TGTGCCAGCAGCTTGTCCGACAGGGAATCCCTCGAGCAGTACTTC.

The genes are TRBV30 and TRBJ2-3, with 8 bases that match TRBD2. Germline V gene lookup returns CDR1 GTSNPN and CDR2 SVGIG (reference sequence). The CDR3 runs to 14 residues. The V segment lost 5 bases and the J segment 2 bases; nucleotides outside the gene matches: 6. CDR3 nucleotide sequence: TGTGCCTGGGTACCTAGCGGGTTCACAGATACGCAGTATTTT. Its protein product is CAWVPSGFTDTQYF.